Shown below are 21 T cell receptor beta chains from a single sample sequenced in a study of CD8 T cells in ankylosing spondylitis. TCRdb passed the 5' RACE reads through MiXCR, listing each CDR3 protein once. The table has 35,000 to 40,000 distinct CDR3 sequences, approximately 17% seen once. Sequencing input: blood. The origin of the receptors is a male donor with ankylosing spondylitis or in good health (not recorded which).

This clonotype appeared a few times. J is TRBJ2-7 and V is TRBV3-1; 8 bases are shared with TRBD2. This CDR3 spans 14 amino acids. Trimming removed 6 bases from V and 6 bases from J; junction bases left unmatched: 10. CDR1 is LGHDT and CDR2 is YNNKEL in the germline V gene (reference sequence). Here the CDR3 DNA reads TGTGCCAGCAGGACTAGCGCCTCCACCTTCGAGCAGTACTTC. It specifies CASRTSASTFEQYF.

V and J are TRBV27 and TRBJ2-2; no firm D call. Between the trimmed V and J ends, which lost 6 bases and 0 bases, there was a span of 14 bases. CDR1 is MNHEY and CDR2 is SMNVEV in the germline V gene (reference sequence). CDR3 length equals 16 residues. The CDR3 nucleotides are TGTGCCAGCAGATTACAACCTATCGCGAACACCGGGGAGCTGTTTTTT. Translated, it gives CASRLQPIANTGELFF.

In its sample, this clonotype was seen a few times. J is TRBJ2-2 and V is TRBV5-5; 7 nucleotides agree with TRBD2. The CDR3 has 15 residues. V was clipped by 1 base and J by 6 bases; unmatched bases: 6. Germline V CDR1 and CDR2: SGHKS, YYEKEE (reference sequence). CDR3: CASSLLTSWAGELFF. DNA for the CDR3: TGTGCCAGCAGCTTGTTGACTAGCTGGGCCGGGGAGCTGTTTTTT. The full variable domain, in which reference TRBV5-5 and TRBJ2-2 provide the parts outside the CDR3, is DAGVTQSPTHLIKTRGQQVTLRCSPISGHKSVSWYQQVLGQGPQFIFQYYEKEERGRGNFPDRFSARQFPNYSSELNVNALLLGDSALYLCASSLLTSWAGELFFGEGSRLTVL.

The genes are TRBV7-2 and TRBJ2-7; 11 positions agree with TRBD2. J lost 6 bases, V lost 2 bases, and 9 bases had no gene match. This CDR3 has 16 residues. Germline V lookup: CDR1 SGHTA, CDR2 FQGNSA. The chain's CDR3 is CASSLTSGSGYGEQYF. The DNA of the CDR3 is TGTGCCAGCAGCTTAACTAGCGGGAGCGGGTATGGCGAGCAGTACTTC.

The table lists this clonotype with many counts. This chain joins TRBV5-1 and TRBJ2-3; no firm D call. V was pared by 0 bases and J by 5 bases, with 7 bases between. The CDR3 covers 13 residues. Germline values: CDR1 SGHRS, CDR2 YFSETQ. The CDR3 sequence: CASSLALEDTQYF. The CDR3 bases are TGCGCCAGCAGCTTGGCGCTGGAAGATACGCAGTATTTT.

The table lists this clonotype with a few counts. V and J are TRBV12-3 or TRBV12-4 and TRBJ2-2; 9 bases agree with TRBD1. The ends lost 6 bases at V and 7 bases at J; junction bases unmatched: 6. The CDR3 contains 14 residues. DNA for the CDR3: TGTGCCAGCAGGGGAACAGGGGGCAACGGGGAGCTGTTTTTT. The encoded protein is CASRGTGGNGELFF.

This clonotype was seen a handful of times. The chain uses TRBV2 and TRBJ2-7; the D is unclear. V was cut by 5 bases and J by 1 base, with 12 bases left in between. The germline V gene has CDR1 SNHLY and CDR2 FYNNEI. This CDR3 has 14 residues. CDR3 amino acids: CASSYVHGSYEQYV. The CDR3 bases are TGTGCCAGCAGTTACGTCCATGGTTCCTACGAGCAGTACGTC.

The table lists this clonotype with a few counts. V is TRBV6-1 and J is TRBJ2-2, with D unresolved. The CDR3 spans 13 residues. CDR1 MNHNS and CDR2 SASEGT come from the germline V gene. V was cut by 11 bases and J by 6 bases, with 16 bases left in between. DNA of the CDR3: TGTGCCCAATCGAAGGACGACGCCGGGGAGCTGTTTTTT. Translation gives CAQSKDDAGELFF.

The chain has TRBV12-3 or TRBV12-4 and TRBJ2-3; D unresolved. The CDR3 is made up of 11 amino acids. Trimming removed 6 bases at V and 6 bases at J, with 7 bases between. The CDR3 is CASSPSDTQYF. The DNA for the CDR3 is TGTGCCAGCAGCCCCTCGGATACGCAGTATTTT.

V usage is TRBV28 and J usage is TRBJ2-4, with TRBD1 identical over 10 bases. Germline V gives CDR1 MDHEN, CDR2 SYDVKM. This CDR3 is 16 amino acids long. V was pared by 10 bases and J by 1 base, with 10 bases of the junction left unmatched. The CDR3 loop reads CATTDRGPGAKNIQYF. CDR3 DNA sequence: TGTGCCACAACCGACAGGGGGCCGGGCGCCAAAAACATTCAGTACTTC.

The chain has TRBV29-1 and TRBJ2-4; D may be TRBD1 (5 bases). CDR1 is SQVTM and CDR2 is ANQGSEA in the germline V gene. The V gene lost 1 base and the J gene lost 0 bases, with 10 bases spanning the gap. CDR3 length: 15 residues. CDR3 loop: CSVEVGRIAKNIQYF. CDR3 nucleotides: TGCAGCGTTGAAGTGGGGCGGATAGCCAAAAACATTCAGTACTTC.

The J gene is TRBJ2-7, the V gene TRBV2; tentatively, D is TRBD2 (6 bases). V was shortened by 8 bases and J by 5 bases, with 19 bases between the two germline ends. The CDR3 has 14 amino acids. Germline loops: CDR1 SNHLY, CDR2 FYNNEI. CDR3 protein: CASQRGDFSNEQYF. Here the CDR3 DNA reads TGTGCCAGCCAGAGAGGGGACTTCTCAAACGAGCAGTACTTC.

The table lists this clonotype with a few counts. V and J are TRBV30 and TRBJ1-5; TRBD1 agrees at 7 bases. The junction had 3 bases not matched to a gene; V was cut back by 3 bases and J by 1 base. The CDR3 contains 14 residues. The germline CDR1 and CDR2 sequences are GTSNPN and SVGIG (reference sequence). CDR3 in amino acids: CAWSAGQSNQPQHF. The CDR3, as DNA: TGTGCCTGGAGCGCGGGACAGAGCAATCAGCCCCAGCATTTT.

The V and J genes are TRBV29-1 and TRBJ2-2, with a tentative D call TRBD1 (5 bases). This CDR3 has 15 residues. Germline lookup yields CDR1 SQVTM and CDR2 ANQGSEA. V dropped 3 bases and J dropped 1 base, with 12 bases sitting between them. The DNA for the CDR3 is TGCAGCGTTGATGTCTCCCAGGGGAACACCGGGGAGCTGTTTTTT. Encoded protein: CSVDVSQGNTGELFF.

This clonotype was counted between two and nine times. This sequence joins TRBV28 and TRBJ2-3, with D perhaps TRBD2 (5 bases). Deletions cut 6 bases from V and 3 bases from J, with 10 bases between. The CDR3 totals 13 residues. Germline CDR1 and CDR2: MDHEN and SYDVKM. The CDR3 DNA is TGTGCCAGCAGCTCATCGGGGACAGATACGCAGTATTTT. Encoded protein: CASSSSGTDTQYF. The whole variable domain, remainder taken from reference TRBV28 and TRBJ2-3, is DVKVTQSSRYLVKRTGEKVFLECVQDMDHENMFWYRQDPGLGLRLIYFSYDVKMKEKGDIPEGYSVSREKKERFSLILESASTNQTSMYLCASSSSGTDTQYFGPGTRLTVL.

The rearrangement uses TRBV15 and TRBJ1-3; 7 bases align to TRBD1. Germline V gives CDR1 LNHNV, CDR2 YYDKDF (reference sequence). The V gene end was trimmed by 2 bases and the J gene end by 4 bases; junction bases not matched to a gene: 5. The CDR3 covers 15 residues. CDR3 sequence (DNA): TGTGCCACCAGCAGAATTCGGACAGGAGGAAACACCATATATTTT. Amino acids: CATSRIRTGGNTIYF. Drawing the rest from reference TRBV15 and TRBJ1-3, the complete variable domain is DAMVIQNPRYQVTQFGKPVTLSCSQTLNHNVMYWYQQKSSQAPKLLFHYYDKDFNNEADTPDNFQSRRPNTSFCFLDIRSPGLGDTAMYLCATSRIRTGGNTIYFGEGSWLTVV.

The chain combines TRBV5-1 with TRBJ2-3; 12 nucleotides match TRBD2. Unmatched junction bases numbered 4, after V lost 7 bases and J lost 1 base. Germline V gene data show CDR1 as SGHRS and CDR2 as YFSETQ. This CDR3 spans 15 amino acids. The CDR3 loop reads CASRLAGVRTDTQYF. The CDR3 DNA is TGCGCCAGCCGACTAGCGGGGGTTCGCACAGATACGCAGTATTTT.

This clonotype has just a few counts. J is TRBJ2-2 and V is TRBV4-3; D gene uncertain. This CDR3 is 14 amino acids long. The V end lost 0 bases, the J end lost 6 bases, and 8 bases lay between the germline ends. Germline assignment: CDR1 LGHNA and CDR2 YSLEER. The CDR3 reads CASSQDRVSGELFF. CDR3 in DNA: TGCGCCAGCAGCCAAGATAGGGTATCCGGGGAGCTGTTTTTT.

This clonotype was counted between two and nine times. The chain combines TRBV12-3 or TRBV12-4 with TRBJ1-1; 9 bases are shared with TRBD1. The CDR3 is 15 residues long. The V and J ends lost 4 bases and 5 bases, in that order; junction bases with no gene match: 8. CDR3 in DNA: TGTGCCAGCAGTTCCTTCAACAGGGGGCAAACTGAAGCTTTCTTT. This translates into CASSSFNRGQTEAFF.

V is TRBV29-1 and J is TRBJ2-2; D might be TRBD1 or TRBD2, each matching 6 bases. This CDR3 has 14 amino acids. In germline, CDR1 is SQVTM, CDR2 ANQGSEA. V shed 5 bases and J shed 0 bases, with 10 bases lying between them. This CDR3 reads CSVQRGANTGELFF. In DNA, the CDR3 is TGCAGCGTTCAGAGGGGGGCGAACACCGGGGAGCTGTTTTTT.

The chain joins TRBV24-1 to TRBJ2-5, with 9 bases fitting TRBD1. Per germline, CDR1 KGHDR and CDR2 SFDVKD. The J segment lost 2 bases and the V segment lost 3 bases, leaving 9 bases of the junction unmatched. The CDR3 has 17 residues. Written as DNA, the CDR3 is TGTGCCACCAGTGATCCTGGACAGGGGCGACTACAAGAGACCCAGTACTTC. Translated: CATSDPGQGRLQETQYF.